Listed below are T cell receptor beta chains from one sample, sequenced in a study of T cell repertoires in cytomegalovirus infection. MiXCR, run by TCRdb on the reads, gives a single entry per CDR3 protein. The sample includes roughly 990,000 distinct CDR3 sequences, about a third of them seen just once. The antigens these receptors bind are not known. The sequencing used cultured CD8+ T cells from PBMCs, collected from culture after CMV antigen stimulation. The receptors were sampled from a human donor in good health (CMV status not recorded). Some clones in this sample may be carry-over from other donors' samples. The CDR3 runs from the conserved cysteine through the conserved F or W. Fields, in order: D gene, clone size, J gene, V gene, CDR3 DNA, CDR3 protein. A D gene is named only where the DNA matches it firmly. Clone size is shown for a subset of rows, as once, few, many or a class of expanded clone.

d_gene: -; abundance: few; j_gene: TRBJ2-3; v_gene: TRBV7-8; CDR3nt: TGTGCCAGCACCTCGGGGTACACAGATACGCAGTATTTT; CDR3aa: CASTSGYTDTQYF
d_gene: -; abundance: many; j_gene: TRBJ1-1; v_gene: TRBV6-1; CDR3nt: TGTGCCAGCAGTGAATTGATCGGGACAATGAACACTGAAGCTTTCTTT; CDR3aa: CASSELIGTMNTEAFF
d_gene: TRBD1; abundance: -; j_gene: TRBJ2-1; v_gene: TRBV19; CDR3nt: TGTGCCAACAGGGACAGCCTAACGTACAATGAGCAGTTCTTC; CDR3aa: CANRDSLTYNEQFF
d_gene: TRBD2; abundance: -; j_gene: TRBJ2-2; v_gene: TRBV10-2; CDR3nt: TGCGCCAGCACCGGACTAGCGGGGACCGGGGAGCTGTTTTTT; CDR3aa: CASTGLAGTGELFF
d_gene: TRBD1; abundance: once; j_gene: TRBJ2-1; v_gene: TRBV19; CDR3nt: TGTGCCAGTAGACCGGGACAGCTCTACAATGAGCAGTTCTTC; CDR3aa: CASRPGQLYNEQFF
d_gene: -; abundance: few; j_gene: TRBJ2-5; v_gene: TRBV11-3; CDR3nt: TGTGCCAGCAGCTTAGGGGACGGATTACAAGAGACCCAGTACTTC; CDR3aa: CASSLGDGLQETQYF
d_gene: -; abundance: -; j_gene: TRBJ2-7; v_gene: TRBV4-3; CDR3nt: TGCGCCAGCAGCCAGGGCCGGGACATTTCCTACGAGCAGTACTTC; CDR3aa: CASSQGRDISYEQYF
d_gene: -; abundance: few; j_gene: TRBJ2-3; v_gene: TRBV27; CDR3nt: TGTGCCAGCAGTCCCCTTGGGTCAGATACGCAGTATTTT; CDR3aa: CASSPLGSDTQYF
d_gene: -; abundance: -; j_gene: TRBJ1-5; v_gene: TRBV15; CDR3nt: TGTGCCACCAGCAGAGATGGAACACCCGTTCAGCCCCAGCATTTT; CDR3aa: CATSRDGTPVQPQHF
d_gene: -; abundance: -; j_gene: TRBJ1-1; v_gene: TRBV5-6; CDR3nt: TGTGCCAGCAGCTTAGGGCGGGGCACTGAAGCTTTGTTT; CDR3aa: CASSLGRGTEALF
d_gene: -; abundance: few; j_gene: TRBJ1-4; v_gene: TRBV18; CDR3nt: TGTGCCAGCTCACCAACAGGCCGCCTTGGAGAACTGTTTTTT; CDR3aa: CASSPTGRLGELFF
d_gene: -; abundance: few; j_gene: TRBJ1-1; v_gene: TRBV4-1; CDR3nt: TGCGCCAGCAGCCAAGGGGCCACTGAAGCTTTCTTT; CDR3aa: CASSQGATEAFF
d_gene: TRBD2; abundance: -; j_gene: TRBJ2-3; v_gene: TRBV27; CDR3nt: TGTGCCAGCAGTGGAAGCGGGGTTACAGATACGCAGTATTTT; CDR3aa: CASSGSGVTDTQYF
d_gene: -; abundance: -; j_gene: TRBJ2-7; v_gene: TRBV12-3/TRBV12-4; CDR3nt: TGTGCCAGCAGTCCTAGAACGTTGTGGGGGCCCAAGGGGCCCGAGCAGTACTTC; CDR3aa: CASSPRTLWGPKGPEQYF
d_gene: TRBD1; abundance: -; j_gene: TRBJ2-2; v_gene: TRBV19; CDR3nt: TGTGCCAGTGGGACAGCCGGGGAGCTGTTTTTT; CDR3aa: CASGTAGELFF
d_gene: -; abundance: few; j_gene: TRBJ2-3; v_gene: TRBV6-4; CDR3nt: TGTGCCAGCAGTGACTCAAGGGGCCCATCTAGCACAGATACGCAGTATTTT; CDR3aa: CASSDSRGPSSTDTQYF
d_gene: TRBD1; abundance: -; j_gene: TRBJ2-1; v_gene: TRBV9; CDR3nt: TGTGCCAGCAGCGTCTCCGGGACAGGGATCAATGAGCAGTTCTTC; CDR3aa: CASSVSGTGINEQFF
d_gene: TRBD2; abundance: -; j_gene: TRBJ2-7; v_gene: TRBV10-3; CDR3nt: TGTGCCATCAGTGAAAGGGAGGGCTACGAGCAGTACTTC; CDR3aa: CAISEREGYEQYF
d_gene: -; abundance: -; j_gene: TRBJ2-1; v_gene: TRBV6-6; CDR3nt: TGTGCCAGCAGTTACGCCGGGGCCCGCTCGGGTTCCTACAATGAGCAGTTCTTC; CDR3aa: CASSYAGARSGSYNEQFF
d_gene: TRBD2; abundance: few; j_gene: TRBJ2-1; v_gene: TRBV27; CDR3nt: TGTGCCAGCAGTATCTCTAGCGGGGGATTCAATGAGCAGTTCTTC; CDR3aa: CASSISSGGFNEQFF
d_gene: -; abundance: -; j_gene: TRBJ2-5; v_gene: TRBV6-1; CDR3nt: TGTGCCAGCAGCCTCGGCACTAGCCTGCTGGAGACCCAGTACTTC; CDR3aa: CASSLGTSLLETQYF
d_gene: TRBD1; abundance: -; j_gene: TRBJ1-2; v_gene: TRBV12-3/TRBV12-4; CDR3nt: TGTGCCAGCAGTTTTCAGACCGAGGGCTTTAAACAGGGGGATCCTATCGAAGGCACCTTC; CDR3aa: CASSFQTEGFKQGDPIEGTF
d_gene: -; abundance: many; j_gene: TRBJ1-6; v_gene: TRBV7-6; CDR3nt: TGTGCCAGCAGCTTAATGGGGGCTTCCTATAATTCACCCCTCCACTTT; CDR3aa: CASSLMGASYNSPLHF
d_gene: -; abundance: few; j_gene: TRBJ2-2; v_gene: TRBV12-3/TRBV12-4; CDR3nt: TGTGCCAGCAGCCAGATCGTGACCGGGGAGCTGTTTTTT; CDR3aa: CASSQIVTGELFF
d_gene: TRBD2; abundance: few; j_gene: TRBJ2-5; v_gene: TRBV3-1; CDR3nt: TGTGCCAGCAGCCAAGATGGAACCGGACTAGCGGTGATTCAAGAGACCCAGTACTTC; CDR3aa: CASSQDGTGLAVIQETQYF
d_gene: TRBD1; abundance: few; j_gene: TRBJ2-7; v_gene: TRBV9; CDR3nt: TGTGCCAGCAGCCACGGACAGGGTAGGAGCTCCTACGAGCAGTACTTC; CDR3aa: CASSHGQGRSSYEQYF
d_gene: TRBD2; abundance: few; j_gene: TRBJ2-5; v_gene: TRBV4-3; CDR3nt: TGCGCCAGCAGCCAAGTTCTAGCGGGGGGCTTCCAAGAGACCCAGTACTTC; CDR3aa: CASSQVLAGGFQETQYF
d_gene: TRBD2; abundance: -; j_gene: TRBJ2-4; v_gene: TRBV19; CDR3nt: TGTGCCACGGACGGGGGGACCAAAAACATTCAGTACTTC; CDR3aa: CATDGGTKNIQYF
d_gene: -; abundance: few; j_gene: TRBJ1-6; v_gene: TRBV7-9; CDR3nt: TGTGCCAGCAGCGTCCCAATGACTAACAAGGAACTCCACTTT; CDR3aa: CASSVPMTNKELHF
d_gene: TRBD2; abundance: -; j_gene: TRBJ2-7; v_gene: TRBV20-1; CDR3nt: TGCAGTGCTAGGTTAGCGGGGCATTCCAACGAGCAGTACTTC; CDR3aa: CSARLAGHSNEQYF
d_gene: TRBD1; abundance: few; j_gene: TRBJ1-2; v_gene: TRBV20-1; CDR3nt: TGCAGTCACAGGGGGCAGGATGGCTACACCTTC; CDR3aa: CSHRGQDGYTF
d_gene: -; abundance: -; j_gene: TRBJ1-1; v_gene: TRBV10-3; CDR3nt: TGTGCCATCAGTGAGGTGGGGGGGCGCGGCACTGAAGCTTTCTTT; CDR3aa: CAISEVGGRGTEAFF
d_gene: TRBD1; abundance: -; j_gene: TRBJ2-7; v_gene: TRBV6-2/TRBV6-3; CDR3nt: TGTGCCAGCAGTTACGCCGGGACAGGGACCCACGAGCAGTACTTC; CDR3aa: CASSYAGTGTHEQYF
d_gene: TRBD1; abundance: few; j_gene: TRBJ1-3; v_gene: TRBV27; CDR3nt: TGTGCCAGCAGTCCGTCGGACAGGGGGCCTGGAAACACCATATATTTT; CDR3aa: CASSPSDRGPGNTIYF
d_gene: -; abundance: once; j_gene: TRBJ2-2; v_gene: TRBV6-5; CDR3nt: TGTGCCAGCTACAAAGGGCCGTGGGCCGGGGAGCTGTTTTTT; CDR3aa: CASYKGPWAGELFF
d_gene: -; abundance: few; j_gene: TRBJ2-7; v_gene: TRBV7-9; CDR3nt: TGTGCCAGCAGCTTACGACAGGGAGGATACGAGCAGTACTTC; CDR3aa: CASSLRQGGYEQYF
d_gene: -; abundance: -; j_gene: TRBJ2-3; v_gene: TRBV27; CDR3nt: TGTGCCAGCAGTCCCCTAAGAGGGGTAGGCTTGGAAGATACGCAGTATTTT; CDR3aa: CASSPLRGVGLEDTQYF
d_gene: -; abundance: many; j_gene: TRBJ2-1; v_gene: TRBV7-6; CDR3nt: TGTGCCAGCAGCTCAGAGAGCTGGACCTCCTACAATGAGCAGTTCTTC; CDR3aa: CASSSESWTSYNEQFF
d_gene: -; abundance: -; j_gene: TRBJ2-5; v_gene: TRBV6-6; CDR3nt: TGTGCCAGCAGTTACTCAAAGGGGCTGATGGAGACCCAGTACTTC; CDR3aa: CASSYSKGLMETQYF
d_gene: TRBD2; abundance: -; j_gene: TRBJ2-3; v_gene: TRBV11-3; CDR3nt: TGTGCCAGCAGCCACGGGGGAGGGCGGGGGACAGATACGCAGTATTTT; CDR3aa: CASSHGGGRGTDTQYF
d_gene: -; abundance: few; j_gene: TRBJ1-6; v_gene: TRBV5-6; CDR3nt: TGTGCCAGCAGCTCGGACAGAATCAGTTCACCCCTCCACTTT; CDR3aa: CASSSDRISSPLHF
d_gene: -; abundance: -; j_gene: TRBJ2-4; v_gene: TRBV11-2; CDR3nt: TGTGCCAGCAGCTTTGTAACCAAAAACATTCAGTACTTC; CDR3aa: CASSFVTKNIQYF
d_gene: -; abundance: -; j_gene: TRBJ2-1; v_gene: TRBV7-9; CDR3nt: TGTGCCAGCAGCTTCGGACCACCCAATGAGCAGTTCTTC; CDR3aa: CASSFGPPNEQFF
d_gene: -; abundance: few; j_gene: TRBJ1-2; v_gene: TRBV6-5; CDR3nt: TGTGCCAGCAGTTATTCCCCATTGAATGGCTACACCTTC; CDR3aa: CASSYSPLNGYTF
d_gene: -; abundance: few; j_gene: TRBJ2-4; v_gene: TRBV19; CDR3nt: TGTGCCAGTAGTATAGATAATACGGACATTCAGTACTTC; CDR3aa: CASSIDNTDIQYF
d_gene: -; abundance: -; j_gene: TRBJ2-1; v_gene: TRBV5-4; CDR3nt: TGTGCCAGCTCCGGGGAGGATGAGCAGTTCTTC; CDR3aa: CASSGEDEQFF
d_gene: -; abundance: -; j_gene: TRBJ1-5; v_gene: TRBV7-8; CDR3nt: TGTGCCAGCGGCGACACCGATAGCAATCAGCCCCAGCATTTT; CDR3aa: CASGDTDSNQPQHF
d_gene: -; abundance: -; j_gene: TRBJ2-1; v_gene: TRBV7-9; CDR3nt: TGTGCCAGCGTGGGGGAGTTTAAACGGGATGAGCAGTTCTTC; CDR3aa: CASVGEFKRDEQFF
d_gene: -; abundance: few; j_gene: TRBJ2-5; v_gene: TRBV7-9; CDR3nt: TGTGCCAGCAGCTCCCTTCCATCTCGGAGGGAGACCCAGTACTTC; CDR3aa: CASSSLPSRRETQYF
d_gene: -; abundance: few; j_gene: TRBJ2-1; v_gene: TRBV12-3/TRBV12-4; CDR3nt: TGTGCCAGCAGTATAGAAGAGCAGTTCTTC; CDR3aa: CASSIEEQFF
d_gene: -; abundance: few; j_gene: TRBJ1-2; v_gene: TRBV27; CDR3nt: TGTGCCAGTAAAGGTCTCGAGGGAGAACCCTATGGCTACACCTTC; CDR3aa: CASKGLEGEPYGYTF
d_gene: -; abundance: -; j_gene: TRBJ1-5; v_gene: TRBV12-3/TRBV12-4; CDR3nt: TGTGCCAGCAGTTTTGCCCCCCATCAGCCCCAGCATTTT; CDR3aa: CASSFAPHQPQHF
d_gene: -; abundance: -; j_gene: TRBJ1-5; v_gene: TRBV19; CDR3nt: TGTGCCAGTAGTGATGACATGATCGATCAGCCCCAGCATTTT; CDR3aa: CASSDDMIDQPQHF